The present T cell receptor (beta chain) was sequenced within a study of blood T cell repertoires in COVID-19. Study summary: The United States, Italy and Spain were the sources of the acute and convalescent COVID-19 samples. The analysed material was cDNA or gDNA that came from T cells, B-cell-depleted T cells, or PBMCs.

V lost 3 bases and J lost 6; bases outside the gene matches: 6. The CDR3 has 16 residues. Germline lookup yields CDR1 SGHKS and CDR2 YYEKEE (reference sequence). Per the original data handling: Nucleated cell number was recorded as an estimate derived from reference gene primer amplification. TCRdb's table, derived via immunoSEQ multiplex PCR, lists solely in-frame clones and lacks some. That table gives V, J and clone size, and the DNA gave D and trimming. The profile shows some 200,000 clones, around 81% of them singletons. The TCR was taken from a woman aged 25 to 39 who had recovered from COVID-19. Sequenced input: peripheral blood. This chain uses TRBV5-5 with TRBJ2-1, with TRBD2 matching over 13 bases. The CDR3 protein is CASSSIRLAGGNEQFF. CDR3 DNA: TGTGCCAGCAGCTCTATTCGACTAGCGGGAGGCAATGAGCAGTTCTTC.